This T cell receptor (beta chain) was documented in a study of siplizumab effects on memory and regulatory T cells. Study in general: Pairing was applied to the mixed lymphocyte reactions, which contained siplizumab at 1 ug/mL or no drug. General observations from the study: The authors could not assign a naive or memory phenotype to roughly 80-95% of proliferating CD4+ or CD8+ clones.

Coculture of mixed lymphocyte reaction cells was performed at 37°C for under seven days. TCRdb keeps only in-frame clones here, not all; method: immunoSEQ multiplex PCR. The sample consists of 3,200 or so clones, about 53% of them appearing once. V lost 7 bases and J lost 1, with 11 bases in between. Per the germline V gene, CDR1 is GTSNPN and CDR2 is SVGIG (reference sequence). The CDR3 length is 13 residues. For this clone: Its antigen is not identified.

The specimen sequenced was CFSE-low (dividing) CD4+ T cells sorted from an allogeneic mixed lymphocyte reaction. The chain employs TRBV30 and TRBJ1-5; no firm D call. This sequence was found in a human donor in good health; the cells came from an allogeneic mixed lymphocyte reaction. CDR3 nucleotide sequence: TGTGCCTTCACCCCGACGAGCAATCAGCCCCAGCATTTT. Translation gives CAFTPTSNQPQHF.